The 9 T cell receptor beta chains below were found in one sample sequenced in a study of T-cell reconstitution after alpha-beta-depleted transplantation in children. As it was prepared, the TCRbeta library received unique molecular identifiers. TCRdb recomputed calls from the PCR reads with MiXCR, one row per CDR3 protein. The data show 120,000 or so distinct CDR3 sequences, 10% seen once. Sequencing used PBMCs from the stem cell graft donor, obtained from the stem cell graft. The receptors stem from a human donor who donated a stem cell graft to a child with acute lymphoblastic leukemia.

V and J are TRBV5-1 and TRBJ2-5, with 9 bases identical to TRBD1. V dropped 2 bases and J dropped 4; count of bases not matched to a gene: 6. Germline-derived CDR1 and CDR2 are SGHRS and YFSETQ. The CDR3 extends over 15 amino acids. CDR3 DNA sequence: TGCGCCAGCAGCTTCGGGACAGGGCGGGGAGAGACCCAGTACTTC. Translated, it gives CASSFGTGRGETQYF.

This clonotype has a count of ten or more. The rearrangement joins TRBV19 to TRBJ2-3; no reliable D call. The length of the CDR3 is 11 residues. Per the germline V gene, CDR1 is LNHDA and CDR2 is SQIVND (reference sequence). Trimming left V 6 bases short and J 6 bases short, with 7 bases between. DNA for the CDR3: TGTGCCAGTAGGTACTCGGATACGCAGTATTTT. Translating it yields CASRYSDTQYF.

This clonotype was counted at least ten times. The CDR3 nucleotides read TGCGCCAGCAGCAAAGGGGAGACCCAGTACTTC. Its protein product is CASSKGETQYF. This chain links TRBV5-1 with TRBJ2-5; no reliable D call. V dropped 4 bases and J dropped 5 bases, with 6 bases sitting between them. Germline CDR1 reads SGHRS; CDR2 reads YFSETQ. The CDR3 is 11 amino acids. The full variable domain, in which reference TRBV5-1 and TRBJ2-5 provide the parts outside the CDR3, is KAGVTQTPRYLIKTRGQQVTLSCSPISGHRSVSWYQQTPGQGLQFLFEYFSETQRNKGNFPGRFSGRQFSNSRSEMNVSTLELGDSALYLCASSKGETQYFGPGTRLLVL.

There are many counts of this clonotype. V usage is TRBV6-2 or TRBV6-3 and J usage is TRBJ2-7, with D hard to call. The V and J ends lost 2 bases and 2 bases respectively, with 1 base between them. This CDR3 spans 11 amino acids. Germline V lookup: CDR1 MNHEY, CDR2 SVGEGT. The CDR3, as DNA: TGTGCCAGCAGTTACCCCTACGAGCAGTACTTC. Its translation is CASSYPYEQYF.

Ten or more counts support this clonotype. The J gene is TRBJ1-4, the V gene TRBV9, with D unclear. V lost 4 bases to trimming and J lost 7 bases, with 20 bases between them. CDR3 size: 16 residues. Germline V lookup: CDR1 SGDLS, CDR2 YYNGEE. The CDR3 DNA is TGTGCCAGCAGCCCCAGCGGTGGCGGGATGCGTGAAAAACTGTTTTTT. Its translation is CASSPSGGGMREKLFF.

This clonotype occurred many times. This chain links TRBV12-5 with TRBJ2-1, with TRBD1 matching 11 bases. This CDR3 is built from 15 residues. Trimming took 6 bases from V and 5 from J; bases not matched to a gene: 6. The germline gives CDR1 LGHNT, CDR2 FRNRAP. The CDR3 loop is CASGPGQGGHNEQFF. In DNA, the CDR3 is TGTGCTAGTGGCCCGGGACAGGGGGGACACAATGAGCAGTTCTTC.

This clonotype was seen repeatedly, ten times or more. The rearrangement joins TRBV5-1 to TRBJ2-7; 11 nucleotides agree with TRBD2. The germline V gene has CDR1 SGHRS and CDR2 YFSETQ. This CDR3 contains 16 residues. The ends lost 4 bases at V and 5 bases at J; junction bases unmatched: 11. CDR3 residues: CASSPVILAGGDEQYF. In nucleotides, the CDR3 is TGCGCCAGCAGCCCGGTTATCCTAGCGGGAGGTGACGAGCAGTACTTC.

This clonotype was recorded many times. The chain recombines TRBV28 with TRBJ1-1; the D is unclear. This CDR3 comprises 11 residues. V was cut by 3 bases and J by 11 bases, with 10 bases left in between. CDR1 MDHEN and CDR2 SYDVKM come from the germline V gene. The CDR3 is CASSFERHAFF. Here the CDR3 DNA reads TGTGCCAGCAGTTTCGAACGCCACGCTTTCTTT. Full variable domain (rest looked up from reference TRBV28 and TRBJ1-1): DVKVTQSSRYLVKRTGEKVFLECVQDMDHENMFWYRQDPGLGLRLIYFSYDVKMKEKGDIPEGYSVSREKKERFSLILESASTNQTSMYLCASSFERHAFFGQGTRLTVV.

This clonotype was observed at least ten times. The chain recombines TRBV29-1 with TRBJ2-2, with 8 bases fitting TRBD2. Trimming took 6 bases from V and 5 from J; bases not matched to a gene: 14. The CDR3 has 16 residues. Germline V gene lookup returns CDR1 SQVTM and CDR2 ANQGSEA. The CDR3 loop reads CSVAKNPAGVTGELFF. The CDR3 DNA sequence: TGCAGCGTCGCAAAGAACCCAGCGGGAGTTACCGGGGAGCTGTTTTTT.